The clone carrying this T cell receptor (beta chain) was seen only a few times. What it recognizes is unknown. Primers: 60 Vbeta forward and 13 Jbeta reverse. Sequencing used immunoSEQ multiplex PCR; TCRdb keeps in-frame clones, though not all of them. In the table there are around 60,000 clones, approximately 71% of which are singletons. This sample is part of a study of cytomegalovirus exposure and HLA in healthy donors. Study-level points and caveats: In an earlier analysis, productive rearrangement rates for most beta V segments clustered near 87% or 30%.

CDR1 MNHNS and CDR2 SASEGT come from the germline V gene. Trimming cost V 2 bases and J 8 bases, with 6 bases left between them. The length of the CDR3 is 11 residues. V is TRBV6-1 and J is TRBJ1-1; the D gene is possibly TRBD1 (5 bases). This sequence was found in a man aged 50-60 years in good health and CMV-seropositive. The material sequenced was PBMCs. The CDR3 sequence is CASSEWTEAFF. CDR3 DNA: TGTGCCAGCAGTGAATGGACAGAAGCTTTCTTT.